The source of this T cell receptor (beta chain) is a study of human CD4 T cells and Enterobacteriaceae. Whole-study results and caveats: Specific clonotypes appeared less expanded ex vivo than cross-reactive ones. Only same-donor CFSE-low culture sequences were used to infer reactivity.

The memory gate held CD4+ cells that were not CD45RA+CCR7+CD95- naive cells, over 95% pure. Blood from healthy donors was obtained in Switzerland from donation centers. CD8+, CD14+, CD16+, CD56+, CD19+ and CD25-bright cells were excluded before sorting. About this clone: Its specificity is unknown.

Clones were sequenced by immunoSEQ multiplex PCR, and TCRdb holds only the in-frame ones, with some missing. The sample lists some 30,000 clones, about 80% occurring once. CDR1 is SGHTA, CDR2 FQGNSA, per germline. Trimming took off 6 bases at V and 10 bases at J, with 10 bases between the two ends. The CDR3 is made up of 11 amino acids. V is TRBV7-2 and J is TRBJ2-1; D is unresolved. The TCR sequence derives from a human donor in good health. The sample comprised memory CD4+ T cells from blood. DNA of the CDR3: TGTGCCAGCAGTCCCTATTGGGAGCAGTTCTTC. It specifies CASSPYWEQFF.